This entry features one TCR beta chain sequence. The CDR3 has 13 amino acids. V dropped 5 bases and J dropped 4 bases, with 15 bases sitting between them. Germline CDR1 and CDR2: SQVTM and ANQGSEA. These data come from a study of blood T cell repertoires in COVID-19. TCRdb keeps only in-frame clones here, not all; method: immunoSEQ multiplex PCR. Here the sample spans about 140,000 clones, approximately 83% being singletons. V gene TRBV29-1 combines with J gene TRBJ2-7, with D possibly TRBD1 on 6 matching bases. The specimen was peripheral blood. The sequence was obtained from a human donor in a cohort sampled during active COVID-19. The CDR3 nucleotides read TGCAGCGTTAGTGACAGGCGAGATTACGAGCAGTACTTC. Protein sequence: CSVSDRRDYEQYF.